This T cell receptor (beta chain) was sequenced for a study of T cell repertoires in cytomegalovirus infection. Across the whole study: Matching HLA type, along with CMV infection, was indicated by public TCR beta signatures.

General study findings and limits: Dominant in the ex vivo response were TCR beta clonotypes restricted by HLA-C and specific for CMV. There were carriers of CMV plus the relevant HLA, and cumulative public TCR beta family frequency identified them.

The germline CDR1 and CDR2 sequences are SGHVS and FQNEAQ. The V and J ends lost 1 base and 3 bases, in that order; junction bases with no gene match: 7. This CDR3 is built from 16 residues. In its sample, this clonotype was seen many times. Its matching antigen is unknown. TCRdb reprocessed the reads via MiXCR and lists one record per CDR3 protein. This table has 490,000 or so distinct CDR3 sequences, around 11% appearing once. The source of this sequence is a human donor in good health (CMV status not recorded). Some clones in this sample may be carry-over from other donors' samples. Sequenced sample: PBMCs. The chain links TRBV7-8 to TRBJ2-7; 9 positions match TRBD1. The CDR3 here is CASSLVGGQGGYEQYF. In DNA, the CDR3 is TGTGCCAGCAGCTTAGTGGGGGGACAGGGAGGCTACGAGCAGTACTTC.